The 2 T cell receptor beta chains below all came from one sample that was sequenced in a study of cytomegalovirus exposure and HLA in healthy donors. PCR was performed using 60 Vbeta and 13 Jbeta primers. Measured with immunoSEQ multiplex PCR; TCRdb has only the in-frame clones, and not every one. The sample holds about 180,000 clones, approximately 81% seen once. The sample comprised PBMCs. These TCRs come from a boy aged 2-9 years in good health and CMV-seronegative.

The rearrangement joins TRBV6-1 to TRBJ2-7; unclear D gene. This CDR3 contains 13 residues. Germline V gene lookup returns CDR1 MNHNS and CDR2 SASEGT. Trimming shortened V by 3 bases and J by 3 bases, and 9 bases separated the two germline ends. CDR3 nucleotides: TGTGCCAGCAGTGAGTCCCTAGGCTACGAGCAGTACGTC. This codes for CASSESLGYEQYV.

The chain couples TRBV18 to TRBJ2-3; 10 bases align to TRBD2. The CDR3 loop spans 15 amino acids. CDR1 and CDR2 from the germline V gene are KGHSH and LQKENI. With 5 bases clipped from V and 1 base from J, the junction kept 3 bases outside the gene matches. The CDR3 protein is CASSATSGGTDTQYF. The CDR3 DNA is TGTGCCAGCTCAGCCACTAGCGGGGGCACAGATACGCAGTATTTT.